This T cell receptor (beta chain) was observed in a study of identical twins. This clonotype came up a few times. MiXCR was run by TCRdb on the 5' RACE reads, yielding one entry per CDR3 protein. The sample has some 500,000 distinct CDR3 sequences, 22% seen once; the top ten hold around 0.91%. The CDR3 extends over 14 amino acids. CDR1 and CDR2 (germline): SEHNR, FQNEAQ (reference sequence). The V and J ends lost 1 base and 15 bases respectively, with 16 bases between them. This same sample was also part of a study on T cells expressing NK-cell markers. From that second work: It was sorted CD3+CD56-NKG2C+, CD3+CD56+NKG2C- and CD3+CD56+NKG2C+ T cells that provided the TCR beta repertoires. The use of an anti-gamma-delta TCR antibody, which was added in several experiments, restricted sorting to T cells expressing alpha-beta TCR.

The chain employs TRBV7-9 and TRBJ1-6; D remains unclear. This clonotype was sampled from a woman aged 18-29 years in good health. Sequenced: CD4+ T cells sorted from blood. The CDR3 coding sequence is TGTGCCAGCAGCTTAGATGTTATGGGCCAGAACCTCCACTTT. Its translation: CASSLDVMGQNLHF.